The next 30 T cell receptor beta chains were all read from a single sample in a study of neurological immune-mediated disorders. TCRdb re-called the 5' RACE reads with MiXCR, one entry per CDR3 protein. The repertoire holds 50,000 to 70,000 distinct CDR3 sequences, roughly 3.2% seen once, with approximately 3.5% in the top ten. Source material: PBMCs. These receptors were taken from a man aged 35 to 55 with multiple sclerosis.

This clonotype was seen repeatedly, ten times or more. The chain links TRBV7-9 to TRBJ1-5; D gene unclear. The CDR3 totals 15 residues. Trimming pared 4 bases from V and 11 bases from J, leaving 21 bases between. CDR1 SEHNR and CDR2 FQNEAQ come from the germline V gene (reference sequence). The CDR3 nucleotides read TGTGCCAGCAGCTCAACCGGACCTGGAACTAAGACCCAGCATTTT. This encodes CASSSTGPGTKTQHF.

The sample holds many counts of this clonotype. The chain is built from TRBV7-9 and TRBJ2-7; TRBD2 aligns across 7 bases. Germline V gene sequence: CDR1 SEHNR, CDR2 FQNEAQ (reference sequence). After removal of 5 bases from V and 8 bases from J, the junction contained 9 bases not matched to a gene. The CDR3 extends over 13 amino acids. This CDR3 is CASSPGEGYKQYF. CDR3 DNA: TGTGCCAGCAGCCCGGGGGAGGGGTATAAGCAGTACTTC.

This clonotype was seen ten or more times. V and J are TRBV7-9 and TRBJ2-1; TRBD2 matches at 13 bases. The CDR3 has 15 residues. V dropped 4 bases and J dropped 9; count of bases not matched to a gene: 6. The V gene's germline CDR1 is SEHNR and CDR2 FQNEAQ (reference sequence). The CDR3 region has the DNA TGTGCCAGCAGCTCCGGACTAGCGGGAGTTGGTGAGCAGTTCTTC. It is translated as CASSSGLAGVGEQFF.

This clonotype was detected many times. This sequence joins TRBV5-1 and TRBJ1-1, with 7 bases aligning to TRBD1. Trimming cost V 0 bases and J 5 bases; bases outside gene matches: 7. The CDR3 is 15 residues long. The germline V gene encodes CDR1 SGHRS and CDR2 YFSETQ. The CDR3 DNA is TGCGCCAGCAGCTTGGTGAGGGGGCGCGTGACTGAAGCTTTCTTT. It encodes CASSLVRGRVTEAFF.

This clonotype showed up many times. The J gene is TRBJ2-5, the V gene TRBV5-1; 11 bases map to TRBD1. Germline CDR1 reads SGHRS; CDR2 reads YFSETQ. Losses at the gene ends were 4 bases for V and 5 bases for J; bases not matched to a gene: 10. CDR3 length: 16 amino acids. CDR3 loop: CASSPRTGGMMETQYF. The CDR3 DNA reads TGCGCCAGCAGCCCACGGACAGGGGGCATGATGGAGACCCAGTACTTC.

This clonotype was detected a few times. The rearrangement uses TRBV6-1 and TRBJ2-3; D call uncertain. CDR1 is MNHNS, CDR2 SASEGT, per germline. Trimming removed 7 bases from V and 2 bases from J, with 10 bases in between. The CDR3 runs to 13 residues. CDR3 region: CASTRAPTDTQYF. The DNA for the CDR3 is TGTGCCAGCACCCGGGCTCCCACAGATACGCAGTATTTT.

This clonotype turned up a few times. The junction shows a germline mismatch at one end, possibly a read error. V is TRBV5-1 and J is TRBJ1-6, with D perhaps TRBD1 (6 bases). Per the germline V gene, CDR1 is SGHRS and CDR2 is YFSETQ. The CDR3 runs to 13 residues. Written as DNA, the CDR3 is TGCGCCAGCAAGGGGGATAATGCGGAAATCCTCAACTTT. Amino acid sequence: CASKGDNAEILNF.

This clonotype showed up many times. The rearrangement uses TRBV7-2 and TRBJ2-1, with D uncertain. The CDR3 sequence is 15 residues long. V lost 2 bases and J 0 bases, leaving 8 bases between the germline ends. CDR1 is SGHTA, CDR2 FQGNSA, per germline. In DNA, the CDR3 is TGTGCCAGCAGCTTAAGTGGGTTCTCCTACAATGAGCAGTTCTTC. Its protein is CASSLSGFSYNEQFF.

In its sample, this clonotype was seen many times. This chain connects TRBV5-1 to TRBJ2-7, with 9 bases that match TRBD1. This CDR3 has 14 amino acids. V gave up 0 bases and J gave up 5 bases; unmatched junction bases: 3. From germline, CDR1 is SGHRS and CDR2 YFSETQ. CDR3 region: CASSLEGQGHEQYF. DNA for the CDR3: TGCGCCAGCAGCTTGGAGGGACAGGGCCACGAGCAGTACTTC.

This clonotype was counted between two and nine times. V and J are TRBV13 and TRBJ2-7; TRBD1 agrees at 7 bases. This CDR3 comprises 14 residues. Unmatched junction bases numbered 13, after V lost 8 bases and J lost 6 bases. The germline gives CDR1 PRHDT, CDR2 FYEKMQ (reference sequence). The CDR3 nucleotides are TGTGCCAGCCGAGGGGACAGAACGGGATCCGAGCAGTACTTC. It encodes CASRGDRTGSEQYF.

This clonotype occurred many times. As DNA, the CDR3 is TGCGCCAGCAGCTCCGGCGAGGGGTATACTGAAGCTTTCTTT. This encodes CASSSGEGYTEAFF. The rearrangement uses TRBV5-1 and TRBJ1-1; D is possibly TRBD1 (5 bases). The CDR3 extends over 14 amino acids. Trimming removed 3 bases from V and 5 bases from J, with 14 bases in between. CDR1 and CDR2 from the germline V gene are SGHRS and YFSETQ.

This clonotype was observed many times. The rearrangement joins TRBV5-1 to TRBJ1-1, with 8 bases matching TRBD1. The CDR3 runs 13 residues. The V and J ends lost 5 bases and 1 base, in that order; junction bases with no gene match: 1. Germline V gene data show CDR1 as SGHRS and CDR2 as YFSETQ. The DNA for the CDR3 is TGCGCCAGCAGACAGGGGGGGAACACTGAAGCTTTCTTT. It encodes CASRQGGNTEAFF.

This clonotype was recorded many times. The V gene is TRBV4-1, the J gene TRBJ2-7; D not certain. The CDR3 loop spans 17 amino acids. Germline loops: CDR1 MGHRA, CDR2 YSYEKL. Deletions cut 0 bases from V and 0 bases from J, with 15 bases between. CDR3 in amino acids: CASSQEVGYGSSYEQYF. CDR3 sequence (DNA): TGCGCCAGCAGCCAAGAAGTGGGATACGGGTCCTCCTACGAGCAGTACTTC.

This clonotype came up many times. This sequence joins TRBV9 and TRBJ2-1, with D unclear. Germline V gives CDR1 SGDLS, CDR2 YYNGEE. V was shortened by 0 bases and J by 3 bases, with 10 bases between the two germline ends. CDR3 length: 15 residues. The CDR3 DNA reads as TGTGCCAGCAGCGTAGGGGCAGAGCACTACAATGAGCAGTTCTTC. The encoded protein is CASSVGAEHYNEQFF.

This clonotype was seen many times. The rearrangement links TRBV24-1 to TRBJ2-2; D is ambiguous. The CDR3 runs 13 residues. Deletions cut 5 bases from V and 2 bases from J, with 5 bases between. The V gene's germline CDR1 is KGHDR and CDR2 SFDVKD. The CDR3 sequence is CATSGHNTGELFF. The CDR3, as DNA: TGTGCCACCAGTGGTCACAACACCGGGGAGCTGTTTTTT.

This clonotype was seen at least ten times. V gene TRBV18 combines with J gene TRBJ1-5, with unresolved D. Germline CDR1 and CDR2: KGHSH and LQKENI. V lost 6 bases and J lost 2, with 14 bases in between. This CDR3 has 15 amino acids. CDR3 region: CASSPTAEGNQPQHF. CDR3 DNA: TGTGCCAGCTCGCCTACCGCCGAGGGCAATCAGCCCCAGCATTTT.

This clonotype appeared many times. DNA of the CDR3: TGCAGTGCTAGAGATAAGAGGAGAACTAATGAAAAACTGTTTTTT. Translating gives CSARDKRRTNEKLFF. The chain links TRBV20-1 to TRBJ1-4; D is uncertain. The CDR3 is made up of 15 amino acids. V shed 0 bases and J shed 1 base, with 9 bases lying between them. The germline gives CDR1 DFQATT, CDR2 SNEGSKA (reference sequence).

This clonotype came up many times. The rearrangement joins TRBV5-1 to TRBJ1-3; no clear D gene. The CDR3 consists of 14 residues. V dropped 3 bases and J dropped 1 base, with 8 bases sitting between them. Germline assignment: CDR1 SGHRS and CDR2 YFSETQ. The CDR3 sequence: CASSSEGSGNTIYF. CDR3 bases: TGCGCCAGCAGCTCAGAAGGTTCTGGAAACACCATATATTTT.

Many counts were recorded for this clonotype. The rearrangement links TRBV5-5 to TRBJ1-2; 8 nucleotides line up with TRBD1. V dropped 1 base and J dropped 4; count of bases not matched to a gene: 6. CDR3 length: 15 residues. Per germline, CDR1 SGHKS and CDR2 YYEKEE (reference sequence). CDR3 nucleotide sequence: TGTGCCAGCAGCTTGTCGGCAGGGGGCATCTATGGCTACACCTTC. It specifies CASSLSAGGIYGYTF.

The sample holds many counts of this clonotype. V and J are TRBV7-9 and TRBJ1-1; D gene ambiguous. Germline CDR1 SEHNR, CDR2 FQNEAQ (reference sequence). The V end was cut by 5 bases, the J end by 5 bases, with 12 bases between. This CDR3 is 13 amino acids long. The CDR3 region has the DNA TGTGCCAGCAGCCGCAACACCGGAACTGAAGCTTTCTTT. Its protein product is CASSRNTGTEAFF.

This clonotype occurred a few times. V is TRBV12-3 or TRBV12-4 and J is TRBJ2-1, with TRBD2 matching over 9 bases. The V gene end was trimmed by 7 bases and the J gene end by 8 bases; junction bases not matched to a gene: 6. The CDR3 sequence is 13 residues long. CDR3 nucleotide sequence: TGTGCCAGCACCCCGGGACTAGCATATGAGCAGTTCTTC. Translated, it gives CASTPGLAYEQFF.

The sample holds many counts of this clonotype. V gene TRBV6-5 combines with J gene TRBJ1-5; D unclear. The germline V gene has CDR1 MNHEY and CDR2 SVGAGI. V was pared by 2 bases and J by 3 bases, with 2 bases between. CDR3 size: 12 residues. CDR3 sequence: CASSYANQPQHF. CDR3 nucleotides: TGTGCCAGCAGTTACGCCAATCAGCCCCAGCATTTT.

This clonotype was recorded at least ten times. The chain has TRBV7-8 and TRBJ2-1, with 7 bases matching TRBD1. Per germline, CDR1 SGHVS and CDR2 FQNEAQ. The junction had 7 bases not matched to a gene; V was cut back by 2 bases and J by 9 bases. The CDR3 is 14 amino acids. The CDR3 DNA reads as TGTGCCAGCAGCTTAACAGGGGAGATGACTGAGCAGTTCTTC. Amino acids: CASSLTGEMTEQFF.

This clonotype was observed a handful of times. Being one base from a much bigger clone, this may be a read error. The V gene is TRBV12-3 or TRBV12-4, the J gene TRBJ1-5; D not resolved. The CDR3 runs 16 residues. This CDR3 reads CASSLDIPYSNQPQNF. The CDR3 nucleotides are TGTGCCAGCAGTTTAGACATCCCCTATAGCAATCAGCCCCAGAATTTT.

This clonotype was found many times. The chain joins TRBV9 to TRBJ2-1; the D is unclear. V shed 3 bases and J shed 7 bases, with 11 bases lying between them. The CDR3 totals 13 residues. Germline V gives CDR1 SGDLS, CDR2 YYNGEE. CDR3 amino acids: CASSAGRVNEQFF. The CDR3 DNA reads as TGTGCCAGCAGCGCCGGACGGGTTAATGAGCAGTTCTTC.

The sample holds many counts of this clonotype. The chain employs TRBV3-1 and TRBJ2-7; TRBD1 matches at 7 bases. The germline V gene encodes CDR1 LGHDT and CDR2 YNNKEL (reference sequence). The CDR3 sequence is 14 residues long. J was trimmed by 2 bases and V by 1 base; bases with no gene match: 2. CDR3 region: CASSQGQGTYEQYF. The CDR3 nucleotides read TGTGCCAGCAGCCAAGGACAGGGAACCTACGAGCAGTACTTC.

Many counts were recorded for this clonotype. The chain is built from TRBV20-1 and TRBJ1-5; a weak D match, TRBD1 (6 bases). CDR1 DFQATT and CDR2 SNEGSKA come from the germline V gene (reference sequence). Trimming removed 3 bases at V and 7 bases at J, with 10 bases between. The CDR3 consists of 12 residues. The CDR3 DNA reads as TGCAGTGCTAGTAGGGGGATGCAGCCCCAGCATTTT. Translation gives CSASRGMQPQHF.

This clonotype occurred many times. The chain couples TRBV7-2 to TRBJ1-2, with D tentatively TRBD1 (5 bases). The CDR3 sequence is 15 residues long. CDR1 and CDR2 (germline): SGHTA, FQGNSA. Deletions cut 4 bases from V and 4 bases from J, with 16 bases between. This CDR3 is CASSSPSGAVYGYTF. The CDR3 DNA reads TGTGCCAGCAGCTCGCCGTCCGGGGCTGTCTATGGCTACACCTTC.

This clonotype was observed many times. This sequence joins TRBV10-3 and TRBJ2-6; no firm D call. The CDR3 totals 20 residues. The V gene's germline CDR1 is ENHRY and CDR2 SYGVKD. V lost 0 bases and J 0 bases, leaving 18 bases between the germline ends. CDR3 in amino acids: CAISESSVGRRYSGANVLTF. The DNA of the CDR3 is TGTGCCATCAGTGAGTCGAGTGTCGGCAGGCGATACTCTGGGGCCAACGTCCTGACTTTC.

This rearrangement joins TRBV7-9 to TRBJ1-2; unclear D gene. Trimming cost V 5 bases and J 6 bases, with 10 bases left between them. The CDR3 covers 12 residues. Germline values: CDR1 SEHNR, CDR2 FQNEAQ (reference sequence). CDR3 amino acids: CASSPLGNGYTF. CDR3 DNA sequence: TGTGCCAGCAGCCCCCTCGGGAATGGCTACACCTTC.